This TCR beta chain comes out of a study of kidney transplant recipient with SARS-CoV-2 infection (dated by TCRdb to 2020 to 2022). The CDR3, from cysteine to phenylalanine, totals 12 residues. The sequence is cut down to CDR3 DNA, 36 bases in frame from base 1. Per the germline V gene, MGHRA is the CDR1 and YSYEKL is the CDR2. Relative to germline, V is 0 bases shorter and J is 12 bases shorter, with 6 bases between their ends. For this clonotype: Which antigen it targets is not known. Base qualities were left out, and no much larger clone turns up one base away.

TCRdb records Illumina MiSeq as the sequencer. Profiling of the peripheral T cell repertoire was carried out for human TCRbeta genes. From the authors' description of their analysis: Beta-binomial modelling was applied to test for differential clonotype abundance so that variability over time was accounted for. Expanded clonotypes were screened against the ImmuneCODE reference database of SARS-CoV-2-associated TCRs and mapped to viral genome regions. Additional repertoire analyses were carried out for TRBV gene usage, CDR3 length, CDR3 amino acid overlap between time points, clonotype abundance distributions and Jaccard similarity. TCRdb took the public reads, trimmed them with fastp at Q25, ran MiXCR for clone calling and kept in-frame beta chains. All rows with the same CDR3 protein become a single entry with the most common DNA and genes. The V and J calls, along with clone size, are taken from TCRdb and not from the paper's own processing. The sample records 200,000 to 250,000 distinct CDR3 sequences, 25% to 30% of which are singletons. Roughly 7% of the sample comes from the top ten.

The time point tag for this specimen amounts to: pre-pandemic baseline sample and day 111 after first positive SARS-CoV-2 test. The receptor was derived from a male patient aged 25-45 years who had COVID-19 and was a kidney transplant recipient. Some T cells present after a transplant may be cells of the graft donor. The input for sequencing was a blood sample, taken at baseline and on roughly day 110 from a kidney transplant recipient. Recombination joined TRBV4-1 with TRBJ1-6, with no reliable assignment of the D segment. The base sequence is TGCGCCAGCAGCCAAGAGATGCGACCCCTCCACTTT. This is translated as CASSQEMRPLHF.